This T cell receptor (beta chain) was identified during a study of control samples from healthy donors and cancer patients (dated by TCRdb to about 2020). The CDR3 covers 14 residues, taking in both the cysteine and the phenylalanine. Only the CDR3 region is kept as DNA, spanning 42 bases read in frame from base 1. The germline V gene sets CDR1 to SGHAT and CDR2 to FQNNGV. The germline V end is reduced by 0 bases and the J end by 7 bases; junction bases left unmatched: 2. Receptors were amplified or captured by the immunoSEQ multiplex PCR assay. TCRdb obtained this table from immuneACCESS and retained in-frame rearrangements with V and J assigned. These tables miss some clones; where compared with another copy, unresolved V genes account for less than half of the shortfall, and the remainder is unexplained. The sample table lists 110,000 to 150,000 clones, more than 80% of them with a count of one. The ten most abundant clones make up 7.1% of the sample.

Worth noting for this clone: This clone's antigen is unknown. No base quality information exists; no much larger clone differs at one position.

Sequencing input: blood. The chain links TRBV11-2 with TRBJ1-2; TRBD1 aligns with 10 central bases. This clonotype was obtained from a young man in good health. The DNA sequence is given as TGTGCCAGCAGCTTAGAGGGGACAGGGGTTGGCTACACCTTC. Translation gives CASSLEGTGVGYTF.